The clone carrying this TCR beta chain has only one observation. The data were obtained in a study of shared clonotypes between healthy human individuals. Looked up from germline, CDR1 is SGHTS and CDR2 is YDEGEE. The V and J ends lost 1 base and 0 bases respectively, with 5 bases between them. The CDR3 totals 15 residues. Some clones are missing from TCRdb's copy, which holds only in-frame ones; the method was immunoSEQ multiplex PCR. The table has about 1.1 million clones, 75% to 85% seen once. The rearrangement links TRBV5-8 to TRBJ2-6; D gene uncertain. Sequences were obtained from memory CD4+ T cells from PBMCs. Subset denoted: CD45RA-negative fraction. The receptor's source is a man between 18 and 35 years old in good health. Some clones in this sample may be carry-over from other donors' samples. This chain's CDR3 is CASSLPRSGANVLTF. The CDR3 DNA sequence: TGTGCCAGCAGCTTGCCGCGCTCTGGGGCCAACGTCCTGACTTTC.